The clone carrying this TCR beta chain was seen more than once but under ten times. The use of a sample-barcoded 5' primer and a J-beta primer mix characterized a second PCR of roughly 7 to 11 cycles. Tags on each cDNA molecule came from a template-switch adaptor with 12 random nucleotides. TCRdb re-called the 5' RACE reads with MiXCR, one entry per CDR3 protein. Of about 1.7 million distinct CDR3 sequences in the sample, roughly 30% were seen once. The data are from a study of blood T cells in healthy people across ages. With V trimmed by 2 bases and J by 9 bases, 7 bases remained unmatched. Germline V gene sequence: CDR1 SGDLS, CDR2 YYNGEE. The CDR3 runs 14 residues.

The chain joins TRBV9 to TRBJ2-1; 8 positions match TRBD2. Material: blood. The receptor was derived from a woman younger than 45 in good health. CDR3 protein: CASSVDGGDGEQFF. As DNA, the CDR3 is TGTGCCAGCAGCGTCGACGGGGGGGACGGTGAGCAGTTCTTC.